Each of the 18 T cell receptor beta chains below was sequenced from the same sample in a study of CD8 T cells in ankylosing spondylitis. TCRdb called the 5' RACE reads again in MiXCR, with one record for every CDR3 protein. The sample carries about 240,000 distinct CDR3 sequences, roughly a tenth recorded once. The sequenced sample consisted of blood, either unsorted or a sorted T cell fraction (not recorded which). These receptors were obtained from a male donor with ankylosing spondylitis or in good health (not recorded which).

This clonotype was seen at least ten times. J is TRBJ2-3 and V is TRBV29-1; TRBD2 agrees at 7 bases. The CDR3 runs 14 residues. V trimming: 2 bases; J trimming: 4 bases; junction bases outside the gene matches: 6. The germline gives CDR1 SQVTM, CDR2 ANQGSEA. The CDR3 nucleotides are TGCAGCGTTGAACTTGCGGGAGAGCCAGATACGCAGTATTTT. It yields the protein CSVELAGEPDTQYF.

This clonotype was counted ten times or more. The rearrangement links TRBV4-2 to TRBJ2-2, with D possibly matching TRBD2 (5 bases). CDR1 and CDR2 (germline): LGHNA, YNFKEQ. V gave up 4 bases and J gave up 5 bases, with 11 bases separating them. The CDR3 consists of 14 residues. The DNA for the CDR3 is TGTGCCAGCAGCCCTTTAGCGACGACCGGGGAGCTGTTTTTT. Its protein product is CASSPLATTGELFF.

This clonotype was counted ten times or more. V is TRBV3-1 and J is TRBJ1-1, with D tentatively TRBD1 (6 bases). This CDR3 has 12 amino acids. V lost 7 bases and J 6 bases, leaving 12 bases between the germline ends. The germline V gene has CDR1 LGHDT and CDR2 YNNKEL (reference sequence). This CDR3 reads CASTGAGAEAFF. CDR3 DNA sequence: TGTGCCAGCACAGGGGCGGGGGCTGAAGCTTTCTTT.

This clonotype was detected ten times or more. This rearrangement joins TRBV10-3 to TRBJ1-1; weak D call: TRBD1 (6 bases). Germline V gene lookup returns CDR1 ENHRY and CDR2 SYGVKD. V was clipped by 10 bases and J by 8 bases, with 20 bases between them. This CDR3 spans 13 amino acids. CDR3 DNA: TGTGCCACCAGAACAGGGTTGAAAGGGGAAGCTTTCTTT. It codes for CATRTGLKGEAFF.

This clonotype has a count of ten or more. V gene TRBV5-1 combines with J gene TRBJ2-7; D unresolved. The ends were cut back, 0 bases at V and 3 bases at J, with 13 bases in the middle. Germline assignment: CDR1 SGHRS and CDR2 YFSETQ. The CDR3 sequence is 15 residues long. CDR3 nucleotides: TGCGCCAGCAGCTTGGCGGATCAGATCCACTACGAGCAGTACTTC. Translated, it gives CASSLADQIHYEQYF.

This clonotype has ten or more counts. CDR3 DNA: TGTGCCAGCAGCTCAAGCGGGACAGGGAGGGATCAGCCCCAGCATTTT. It is translated as CASSSSGTGRDQPQHF. J is TRBJ1-5 and V is TRBV5-6; 9 bases match TRBD1. J lost 5 bases, V lost 3 bases, and 9 bases had no gene match. This CDR3 contains 16 residues. The germline CDR1 and CDR2 sequences are SGHDT and YYEEEE.

This clonotype was counted between two and nine times. The chain links TRBV3-1 to TRBJ2-2; 8 bases are a match to TRBD1. Germline lookup yields CDR1 LGHDT and CDR2 YNNKEL (reference sequence). The CDR3 has 16 amino acids. Trimming removed 0 bases from V and 7 bases from J; junction bases left unmatched: 7. CDR3 coding DNA: TGTGCCAGCAGCCAAGAGTGGCAGGGGGCCGGCGGGGAGCTGTTTTTT. This encodes CASSQEWQGAGGELFF.

This clonotype was found many times. The rearrangement uses TRBV6-1 and TRBJ1-6, with 8 bases fitting TRBD1. The CDR3 is 15 amino acids. Trimming took 8 bases from V and 4 from J; bases not matched to a gene: 7. CDR1 is MNHNS, CDR2 SASEGT, per germline. CDR3 nucleotide sequence: TGTGCCAGCCGCCTGACAGGGGATTATAATTCACCCCTCCACTTT. This sequence encodes CASRLTGDYNSPLHF.

This clonotype turned up a few times. The junction shows a germline mismatch at one end, possibly a read error. The chain joins TRBV7-2 to TRBJ2-5; possible D gene TRBD2, 5 bases. The CDR3 consists of 14 residues. Germline V gene sequence: CDR1 SGHTA, CDR2 FQGNSA. The CDR3 region is CASSFFPLEEKQNF. CDR3 DNA sequence: TGTGCCAGCAGCTTCTTCCCCTTGGAGGAGAAACAGAACTTC.

This clonotype was seen more than once but under ten times. In DNA, the CDR3 is TGTGCCAGCAGTTACGGACAGACGATGAATGAGCAGTTCTTC. Encoded protein: CASSYGQTMNEQFF. The V call is TRBV12-3 or TRBV12-4, the J call TRBJ2-1, with a weak D call TRBD1 (6 bases). The CDR3 loop spans 14 amino acids. V was cut by 4 bases and J by 7 bases, with 14 bases left in between.

The rearrangement joins TRBV11-3 to TRBJ2-3; maybe TRBD2 (5 bases). This CDR3 is 13 amino acids long. Per germline, CDR1 SGHNT and CDR2 YENEEA. V lost 5 bases and J 5 bases, leaving 11 bases between the germline ends. The CDR3 protein is CASSPGWEDTQYF. CDR3 coding DNA: TGTGCCAGCAGCCCGGGATGGGAAGATACGCAGTATTTT.

This clonotype was detected ten times or more. The V call is TRBV20-1, the J call TRBJ1-6, with D perhaps TRBD1 (5 bases). CDR1 is DFQATT and CDR2 is SNEGSKA in the germline V gene (reference sequence). This CDR3 spans 14 amino acids. The V end lost 1 base, the J end lost 5 bases, and 9 bases lay between the germline ends. This CDR3 is CSARGQRDNSPLHF. CDR3 coding DNA: TGCAGTGCTAGAGGACAGCGGGATAATTCACCCCTCCACTTT.

This clonotype was detected many times. The V call is TRBV5-1, the J call TRBJ2-1; the D call may be TRBD1 or TRBD2 (7 bases each). The CDR3 runs 17 residues. Germline CDR1 and CDR2: SGHRS and YFSETQ. V was pared by 0 bases and J by 4 bases, with 17 bases between. The CDR3 here is CASSLAAAQGGYNEQFF. In DNA, the CDR3 is TGCGCCAGCAGCTTGGCCGCGGCGCAGGGGGGGTACAATGAGCAGTTCTTC.

As regards this clonotype: A much larger clone lies one base from this, so it may be a read error. V is TRBV18 and J is TRBJ2-6; D possibly matches TRBD1 or TRBD2 (6 bases each). Between the trimmed V and J ends, which lost 3 bases and 0 bases, there was a span of 12 bases. The CDR3 extends over 17 amino acids. Germline V lookup: CDR1 KGHSH, CDR2 LQKENI. The CDR3 protein is CASSPGGRGSGANVLTF. The CDR3 DNA reads as TGTGCCAGCTCACCGGGGGGCAGGGGCTCTGGGGCCAACGTCCTGACTTTC.

Concerning this clonotype: One end of the junction does not line up with germline, which may come from a read error. The rearrangement links TRBV5-1 to TRBJ2-1; a weak D match, TRBD1 (7 bases). The length of the CDR3 is 14 residues. Germline lookup yields CDR1 SGHRS and CDR2 YFSETQ. This CDR3 reads CASNLETGRNEQFF. The CDR3 DNA follows: TGCGCCAGCAACTTGGAGACAGGGAGGAATGAGCAGTTCTTC. Variable domain in full (rest from reference TRBV5-1 and TRBJ2-1): KAGVTQTPRYLIKTRGQQVTLSCSPISGHRSVSWYQQTPGQGLQFLFEYFSETQRNKGNFPGRFSGRQFSNSRSEMNVSTLELGDSALYLCASNLETGRNEQFFGPGTRLTVL.

This clonotype has at least ten counts. The chain uses TRBV29-1 and TRBJ1-4; D is undetermined. V gave up 1 base and J gave up 1 base, with 10 bases separating them. The CDR3 has 15 amino acids. Germline values: CDR1 SQVTM, CDR2 ANQGSEA. Written as DNA, the CDR3 is TGCAGCGTTGAAGTGGAGAAGGGAACTAATGAAAAACTGTTTTTT. Residues: CSVEVEKGTNEKLFF.

The rearrangement joins TRBV12-3 or TRBV12-4 to TRBJ2-5, with TRBD1 matching 8 bases. This CDR3 spans 15 amino acids. The V segment lost 5 bases and the J segment 5 bases; nucleotides outside the gene matches: 10. The CDR3 loop is CASSTRQGMEETQYF. CDR3 DNA: TGTGCCAGCAGTACCCGACAGGGGATGGAGGAGACCCAGTACTTC.

The chain is built from TRBV18 and TRBJ2-1, with 7 bases identical to TRBD2. Germline loops: CDR1 KGHSH, CDR2 LQKENI. There are 15 residues in the CDR3. Unmatched junction bases numbered 6, after V lost 6 bases and J lost 1 base. The CDR3 DNA reads as TGTGCCAGCTCCCCCGCGGGGGTATCCTACAATGAGCAGTTCTTC. This codes for CASSPAGVSYNEQFF.